This T cell receptor beta chain was documented in a study of T cells in Graves' hyperthyroidism and ophthalmopathy. In the study overall: Peripheral blood was drawn at first diagnosis, prior to all treatment.

Study outcomes and limitations: Before onset, by a median of approximately 6.8 months, the model predicted ophthalmopathy. Clonotypes that were expanded in thyroid above 0.001 mostly appeared in blood too.

The CDR3 is 17 residues long. V shed 4 bases and J 3 bases; nucleotides not matched to a gene: 10. Germline CDR1 is SNHLY and CDR2 is FYNNEI. This clonotype showed up many times. Its specificity is unknown. From RNA transcripts, TCR beta CDR3 regions were amplified. The HTBI primer set was used in a first-round RT-PCR of the TCR CDR3. Each CDR3 protein is one row after TCRdb ran MiXCR on the multiplex PCR reads. Of a few hundred thousand distinct CDR3 sequences in the sample, about a sixth were seen once. The rearrangement joins TRBV2 to TRBJ2-1; TRBD2 matches at 9 bases. Sequenced input: blood. This clonotype was sampled from a woman aged 25 to 39 with Graves' hyperthyroidism. CDR3 nucleotide sequence: TGTGCCAGCAGTGTTAGGGGATTAGCGGGAGTCTACAATGAGCAGTTCTTC. This translates into CASSVRGLAGVYNEQFF. The full variable domain, rest sourced from reference TRBV2 and TRBJ2-1, is EPEVTQTPSHQVTQMGQEVILRCVPISNHLYFYWYRQILGQKVEFLVSFYNNEISEKSEIFDDQFSVERPDGSNFTLKIRSTKLEDSAMYFCASSVRGLAGVYNEQFFGPGTRLTVL.